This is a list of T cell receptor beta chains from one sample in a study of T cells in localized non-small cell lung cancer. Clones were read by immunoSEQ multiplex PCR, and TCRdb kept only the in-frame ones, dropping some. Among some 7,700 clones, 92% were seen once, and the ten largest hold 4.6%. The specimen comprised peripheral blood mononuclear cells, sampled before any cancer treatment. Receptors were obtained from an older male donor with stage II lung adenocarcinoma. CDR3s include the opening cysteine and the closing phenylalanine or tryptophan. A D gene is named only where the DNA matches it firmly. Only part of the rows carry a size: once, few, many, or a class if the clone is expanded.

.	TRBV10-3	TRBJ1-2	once	CAISGGQIIGYTF	TGTGCCATCAGTGGTGGACAGATTATAGGCTACACCTTC
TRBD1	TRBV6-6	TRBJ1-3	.	CASSRDSNTGNTIYF	TGTGCCAGCAGCCGGGACAGCAATACGGGAAACACCATATATTTT
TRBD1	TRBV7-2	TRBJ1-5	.	CASSLWDSHSGPQHF	TGTGCCAGCAGCTTATGGGACAGCCACTCTGGGCCCCAGCATTTT
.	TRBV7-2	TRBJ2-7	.	CASSFKDEQYF	TGTGCCAGCAGCTTTAAGGATGAGCAGTACTTC
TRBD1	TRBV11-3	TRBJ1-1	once	CASSFGTGTGRSTEAFF	TGTGCCAGCAGCTTCGGTACCGGGACAGGGAGATCCACTGAAGCTTTCTTT
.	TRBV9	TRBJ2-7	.	CASSPELPGPRGEQYF	TGTGCCAGCAGCCCCGAACTTCCGGGACCCCGGGGTGAGCAGTACTTC
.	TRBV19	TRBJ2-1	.	CASSIGQFGYNEQFF	TGTGCCAGTAGTATCGGGCAGTTCGGCTACAATGAGCAGTTCTTC
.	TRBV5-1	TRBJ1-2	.	CASSLEGGGPSGYTF	TGCGCCAGCAGCTTAGAGGGAGGTGGACCGTCTGGCTACACCTTC
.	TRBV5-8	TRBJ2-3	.	CASSLWGASTDTQYF	TGTGCCAGCAGCTTGTGGGGGGCCAGCACAGATACGCAGTATTTT
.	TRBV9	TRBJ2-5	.	CASSVGQGETQYF	TGTGCCAGCAGCGTGGGGCAAGGAGAGACCCAGTACTTC
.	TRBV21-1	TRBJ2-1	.	CASSKHTRGGHNEQFF	TGTGCCAGCAGCAAACATACGCGGGGGGGCCACAATGAGCAGTTCTTC
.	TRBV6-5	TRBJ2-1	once	CASSFRGPGSYNEQFF	TGTGCCAGCAGTTTTCGGGGGCCGGGCTCCTACAATGAGCAGTTCTTC
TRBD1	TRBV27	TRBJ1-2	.	CASSYDRGNYGYTF	TGTGCCAGCAGTTATGACAGGGGAAACTATGGCTACACCTTC
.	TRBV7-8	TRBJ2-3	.	CASSLFLDVASTDTQYF	TGTGCCAGCAGCTTATTTCTGGATGTAGCAAGCACAGATACGCAGTATTTT
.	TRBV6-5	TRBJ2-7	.	CASSYPDRRYEQYF	TGTGCCAGCAGTTACCCCGACAGGAGGTACGAGCAGTACTTC
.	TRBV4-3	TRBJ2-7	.	CASSQDLAVPYEQYF	TGCGCCAGCAGCCAAGATTTAGCCGTTCCCTACGAGCAGTACTTC